These 2 T cell receptor beta chains were sequenced from one sample in a study of cytomegalovirus exposure and HLA in healthy donors. The primer mix had 60 Vbeta and 13 Jbeta primers. Some clones are missing from TCRdb's copy, which holds only in-frame ones; the method was immunoSEQ multiplex PCR. This listing includes more than 45,000 clones. Sequenced material: PBMCs. The receptors here all came from a male donor in good health and CMV-seronegative.

J is TRBJ2-7 and V is TRBV4-2; D unclear. Germline V gene lookup returns CDR1 LGHNA and CDR2 YNFKEQ. The CDR3 length is 15 residues. V gave up 0 bases and J gave up 2 bases, with 11 bases separating them. Written as DNA, the CDR3 is TGTGCCAGCAGCCAAGATCGAGGTGGCGCCTACGAGCAGTACTTC. The encoded protein is CASSQDRGGAYEQYF.

V gene TRBV7-2 combines with J gene TRBJ1-1; D is unresolved. The germline V gene encodes CDR1 SGHTA and CDR2 FQGNSA. The CDR3 has 15 residues. Trimming removed 5 bases from V and 1 base from J, with 14 bases in between. The CDR3 region is CASSPRWSGNTEAFF. For the CDR3, the DNA is TGTGCCAGCAGCCCACGGTGGTCCGGGAACACTGAAGCTTTCTTT.